This T cell receptor (beta chain) is drawn from a study of blood T cells in healthy people across ages. With 5 bases clipped from V and 8 bases from J, the junction kept 9 bases outside the gene matches. Germline V CDR1 and CDR2: SEHNR, FQNEAQ (reference sequence). The CDR3 spans 15 residues. A second PCR, run for about 7 to 11 cycles, used a sample-barcoded 5' primer plus a J-beta primer mix. Tagging of each cDNA molecule was performed by a template-switch adaptor with 12 random nucleotides. TCRdb redid the calling of the 5' RACE reads with MiXCR, one entry per CDR3 protein. The data contain about 1.8 million distinct CDR3 sequences, roughly 52% of them singletons.

This clonotype was obtained from a woman aged 40 to 55 in good health. The sample comprised blood. The rearrangement uses TRBV7-9 and TRBJ1-4; the match to TRBD1 covers 9 bases. The CDR3 loop is CASSPPGTGYEKLFF. The CDR3 region has the DNA TGTGCCAGCAGCCCCCCCGGGACAGGGTACGAAAAACTGTTTTTT.